The 20 T cell receptor beta chains presented below share a single source sample, sequenced in a study of T cell changes during pregnancy in multiple sclerosis (dated by TCRdb to the late 2010s). The method behind the library was the immunoSEQ multiplex PCR assay. The table was pulled from immuneACCESS by TCRdb, which kept in-frame rearrangements only. Such tables lose some clones; where checked, under half of the loss comes from unresolved V genes, and the rest has no known cause. The sample includes about 110,000 clones, with less than 95% observed a single time. Around 1.5% of the sample is in the top ten clones. The source was peripheral blood, collected after pregnancy. Source of these receptors: a female donor with multiple sclerosis, enrolled in a pregnancy study.

The chain is built from TRBV5-1 and TRBJ1-4; unclear D gene. V was cut by 5 bases and J by 5 bases, with 13 bases left in between. The germline gives CDR1 SGHRS, CDR2 YFSETQ. The CDR3 spans 14 residues. CDR3: CASRTTILNEKLFF. CDR3 sequence (DNA): TGCGCCAGCAGGACTACGATACTCAATGAAAAACTGTTTTTT.

J is TRBJ1-6 and V is TRBV6-1; 9 bases are a match to TRBD1. The J segment lost 7 bases and the V segment lost 6 bases, leaving 7 bases of the junction unmatched. The CDR3 spans 15 residues. Germline assignment: CDR1 MNHNS and CDR2 SASEGT. The CDR3 DNA reads TGTGCCAGCAGCATGGACAGGGGATCAAATTCACCCCTCCACTTT. Its protein is CASSMDRGSNSPLHF.

This chain uses TRBV11-1 with TRBJ2-1; perhaps TRBD2 as D (6 bases). V was trimmed by 1 base and J by 7 bases, leaving 17 bases between them. This CDR3 has 16 amino acids. CDR1 and CDR2 (germline): SGHAT, FQDESV (reference sequence). CDR3 bases: TGTGCCAGCAGCTTAGAAACGGGAGTAATGCGGAATGAGCAGTTCTTC. Protein: CASSLETGVMRNEQFF. Full variable domain (missing parts from reference TRBV11-1 and TRBJ2-1): EAEVAQSPRYKITEKSQAVAFWCDPISGHATLYWYRQILGQGPELLVQFQDESVVDDSQLPKDRFSAERLKGVDSTLKIQPAELGDSAMYLCASSLETGVMRNEQFFGPGTRLTVL.

The chain combines TRBV7-9 with TRBJ2-7, with D possibly matching TRBD2 (6 bases). V was trimmed by 1 base and J by 3 bases, leaving 13 bases between them. The CDR3 is 15 amino acids. Germline values: CDR1 SEHNR, CDR2 FQNEAQ (reference sequence). CDR3 sequence reads: CASSLDGTGIYEQYF. CDR3 sequence (DNA): TGTGCCAGCAGCTTAGACGGGACTGGTATCTACGAGCAGTACTTC.

This clone was seen only once. The chain combines TRBV7-2 with TRBJ1-2; no firm D call. The CDR3 consists of 14 residues. Germline values: CDR1 SGHTA, CDR2 FQGNSA. Between the trimmed V and J ends, which lost 5 bases and 7 bases, there was a span of 17 bases. The CDR3 DNA reads as TGTGCCAGCAGCCCTGGTAGGGAGACGGGTGGCTACACCTTC. Its protein product is CASSPGRETGGYTF.

J is TRBJ2-7 and V is TRBV5-8; 8 nucleotides line up with TRBD1. The CDR3 is 14 amino acids. Unmatched junction bases numbered 3, after V lost 2 bases and J lost 2 bases. Germline values: CDR1 SGHTS, CDR2 YDEGEE. The CDR3 DNA reads as TGTGCCAGCAGCTTCGACAGGGGACCCTACGAGCAGTACTTC. Translating it yields CASSFDRGPYEQYF.

V usage is TRBV5-5 and J usage is TRBJ2-5; 7 bases are shared with TRBD2. Unmatched junction bases numbered 14, after V lost 5 bases and J lost 4 bases. The CDR3 totals 16 residues. Germline V gene sequence: CDR1 SGHKS, CDR2 YYEKEE (reference sequence). CDR3 bases: TGTGCCAGCAGTTACGAAGCGGGGAGGATTGCAGAGACCCAGTACTTC. It translates to CASSYEAGRIAETQYF.

The rearrangement links TRBV7-2 to TRBJ1-4, with D possibly matching TRBD1 (6 bases). Germline V lookup: CDR1 SGHTA, CDR2 FQGNSA. The CDR3 runs to 15 residues. Between the trimmed V and J ends, which lost 0 bases and 7 bases, there was a span of 12 bases. This chain's CDR3 is CASSLAGAAIEKLFF. The CDR3 DNA follows: TGTGCCAGCAGCTTAGCGGGGGCAGCAATTGAAAAACTGTTTTTT. Variable domain in full (rest from reference TRBV7-2 and TRBJ1-4): GAGVSQSPSNKVTEKGKDVELRCDPISGHTALYWYRQSLGQGLEFLIYFQGNSAPDKSGLPSDRFSAERTGGSVSTLTIQRTQQEDSAVYLCASSLAGAAIEKLFFGSGTQLSVL.

The CDR3 reads CAWSPLYGEQYF. CDR3 DNA: TGTGCCTGGAGTCCGCTATATGGCGAGCAGTACTTC. V is TRBV30 and J is TRBJ2-7; D is unclear. Per germline, CDR1 GTSNPN and CDR2 SVGIG (reference sequence). The CDR3 totals 12 residues. Trimming took off 2 bases at V and 6 bases at J, with 11 bases between the two ends.

The chain recombines TRBV5-4 with TRBJ1-1; possibly TRBD1 for D (5 bases). The CDR3 extends over 15 amino acids. V gave up 9 bases and J gave up 0 bases, with 18 bases separating them. From germline, CDR1 is SGHNT and CDR2 YYREEE (reference sequence). CDR3 in amino acids: CATQLQGSMNTEAFF. The CDR3, as DNA: TGTGCCACTCAGTTGCAGGGATCCATGAACACTGAAGCTTTCTTT. Looking up the rest from reference TRBV5-4 and TRBJ1-1 gives the full variable domain: ETGVTQSPTHLIKTRGQQVTLRCSSQSGHNTVSWYQQALGQGPQFIFQYYREEENGRGNFPPRFSGLQFPNYSSELNVNALELDDSALYLCATQLQGSMNTEAFFGQGTRLTVV.

The chain has TRBV6-5 and TRBJ2-3; 7 bases map to TRBD2. V lost 3 bases and J lost 0; bases outside the gene matches: 3. The CDR3 spans 15 residues. Germline-derived CDR1 and CDR2 are MNHEY and SVGAGI. The chain's CDR3 is CASSYRGVSTDTQYF. CDR3 DNA sequence: TGTGCCAGCAGTTATCGGGGGGTTAGCACAGATACGCAGTATTTT.

This clone occurred once. This chain links TRBV2 with TRBJ2-2, with 8 bases identical to TRBD2. Germline-derived CDR1 and CDR2 are SNHLY and FYNNEI. The CDR3 sequence is 14 residues long. V lost 6 bases and J lost 2; bases outside the gene matches: 2. The CDR3: CASRAGGNTGELFF. The CDR3 nucleotides are TGTGCCAGCAGGGCGGGGGGCAACACCGGGGAGCTGTTTTTT.

In its sample, this clone was seen once. J is TRBJ2-3 and V is TRBV2, with 15 bases fitting TRBD2. The V segment lost 6 bases and the J segment 4 bases; nucleotides outside the gene matches: 5. The CDR3 spans 16 residues. Looked up from germline, CDR1 is SNHLY and CDR2 is FYNNEI. The CDR3 is CASRKRTSGGADTQYF. The CDR3 nucleotides read TGTGCCAGCAGGAAAAGGACTAGCGGGGGGGCAGATACGCAGTATTTT. Based on the CDR3 plus reference TRBV2 and TRBJ2-3, the full variable domain is EPEVTQTPSHQVTQMGQEVILRCVPISNHLYFYWYRQILGQKVEFLVSFYNNEISEKSEIFDDQFSVERPDGSNFTLKIRSTKLEDSAMYFCASRKRTSGGADTQYFGPGTRLTVL.

This chain uses TRBV7-7 with TRBJ2-3; D perhaps matches TRBD2 (6 bases). Trimming took 2 bases from V and 1 from J, leaving 10 bases between them. CDR3 length equals 15 residues. From germline, CDR1 is SSHAT and CDR2 FNYEAQ (reference sequence). The CDR3 bases are TGTGCCAGCAGCTTAAGTAGGGAGGGCACAGATACGCAGTATTTT. As protein: CASSLSREGTDTQYF.

This clone appeared once. This sequence joins TRBV10-3 and TRBJ2-5; 7 bases agree with TRBD1. CDR1 ENHRY and CDR2 SYGVKD come from the germline V gene. This CDR3 has 16 amino acids. V lost 6 bases, J lost 4 bases, and 14 bases stayed unmatched. The CDR3 is CAISSIQGVGGETQYF. The CDR3 DNA sequence: TGTGCCATCAGCTCAATCCAGGGGGTCGGAGGAGAGACCCAGTACTTC.

This clone was counted once. The chain couples TRBV19 to TRBJ2-6, with no clear D. From germline, CDR1 is LNHDA and CDR2 SQIVND (reference sequence). Trimming stripped 5 bases from V and 4 bases from J, with 18 bases between. CDR3 size: 17 residues. The CDR3 DNA follows: TGTGCCAGTAGTTTTCCTTCACGCGCGGAAGGGGCCAACGTCCTGACTTTC. This translates into CASSFPSRAEGANVLTF.

The chain is built from TRBV6-5 and TRBJ2-5; TRBD2 is a possible D gene (6 bases). The V end lost 4 bases, the J end lost 5 bases, and 17 bases lay between the germline ends. This CDR3 spans 15 amino acids. The germline V gene has CDR1 MNHEY and CDR2 SVGAGI. CDR3 sequence (DNA): TGTGCCAGCAGTTCCAACCCCGGGGCGGGGGAGACCCAGTACTTC. Protein product: CASSSNPGAGETQYF.

CDR3 residues: CASEGAGGNTIYF. CDR3 in DNA: TGTGCCAGTGAGGGGGCTGGAGGAAACACCATATATTTT. V usage is TRBV19 and J usage is TRBJ1-3, with 7 bases fitting TRBD1. J was trimmed by 4 bases and V by 8 bases; bases with no gene match: 5. This CDR3 has 13 amino acids. In germline, CDR1 is LNHDA, CDR2 SQIVND (reference sequence).

The rearrangement links TRBV19 to TRBJ2-7; perhaps TRBD1 as D (6 bases). Germline lookup yields CDR1 LNHDA and CDR2 SQIVND (reference sequence). The germline V and J ends were trimmed by 2 bases and 2 bases, with 16 bases remaining between them. This CDR3 comprises 16 residues. The CDR3 is CASSITFGRGPYEQYF. CDR3 coding DNA: TGTGCCAGTAGTATAACTTTCGGCAGGGGCCCCTACGAGCAGTACTTC.

This chain links TRBV18 with TRBJ1-1; D might be TRBD1 (6 bases). From germline, CDR1 is KGHSH and CDR2 LQKENI. The CDR3 is 14 residues long. V lost 5 bases and J lost 1, with 11 bases in between. As DNA, the CDR3 is TGTGCCAGCTCAAAAGAGACAGGGAACACTGAAGCTTTCTTT. It specifies CASSKETGNTEAFF.